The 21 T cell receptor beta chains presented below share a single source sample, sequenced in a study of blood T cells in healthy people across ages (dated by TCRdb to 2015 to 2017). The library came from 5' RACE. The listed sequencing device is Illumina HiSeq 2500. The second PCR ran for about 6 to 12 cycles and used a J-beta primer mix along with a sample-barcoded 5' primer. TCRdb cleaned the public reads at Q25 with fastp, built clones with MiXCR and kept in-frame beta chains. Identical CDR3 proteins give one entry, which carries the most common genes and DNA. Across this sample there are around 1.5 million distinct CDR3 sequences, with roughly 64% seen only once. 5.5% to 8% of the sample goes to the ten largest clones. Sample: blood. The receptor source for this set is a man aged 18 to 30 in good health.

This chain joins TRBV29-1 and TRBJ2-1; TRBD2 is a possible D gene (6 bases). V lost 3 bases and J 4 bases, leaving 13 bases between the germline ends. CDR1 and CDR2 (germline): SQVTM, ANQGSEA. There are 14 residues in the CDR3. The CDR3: CSVDLADHYNEQFF. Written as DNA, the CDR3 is TGCAGCGTTGATTTAGCGGACCATTACAATGAGCAGTTCTTC.

In DNA, the CDR3 is TGTGCCAGCAGTCTCGGACAGGGGGCAGGGGAGACCCAGTACTTC. As protein: CASSLGQGAGETQYF. The V call is TRBV28, the J call TRBJ2-5, with TRBD1 matching 11 bases. The V gene's germline CDR1 is MDHEN and CDR2 SYDVKM. With V trimmed by 5 bases and J by 5 bases, 7 bases remained unmatched. The CDR3 covers 15 residues. The variable domain in full, with the rest retrieved from reference TRBV28 and TRBJ2-5, is DVKVTQSSRYLVKRTGEKVFLECVQDMDHENMFWYRQDPGLGLRLIYFSYDVKMKEKGDIPEGYSVSREKKERFSLILESASTNQTSMYLCASSLGQGAGETQYFGPGTRLLVL.

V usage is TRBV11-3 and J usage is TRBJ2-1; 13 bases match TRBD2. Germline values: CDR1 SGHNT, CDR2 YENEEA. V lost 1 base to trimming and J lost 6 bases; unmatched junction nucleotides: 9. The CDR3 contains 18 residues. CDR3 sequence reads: CASSLGIRLAGGPNEQFF. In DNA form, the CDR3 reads TGTGCCAGCAGCTTAGGGATACGACTAGCGGGAGGACCCAATGAGCAGTTCTTC.

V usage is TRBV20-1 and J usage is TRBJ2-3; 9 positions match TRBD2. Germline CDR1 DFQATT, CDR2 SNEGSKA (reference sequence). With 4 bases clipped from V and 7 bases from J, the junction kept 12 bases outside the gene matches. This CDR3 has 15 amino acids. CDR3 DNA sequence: TGCAGTGCTACAGGGTTAGCGGGGGAAGGAAATACGCAGTATTTT. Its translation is CSATGLAGEGNTQYF.

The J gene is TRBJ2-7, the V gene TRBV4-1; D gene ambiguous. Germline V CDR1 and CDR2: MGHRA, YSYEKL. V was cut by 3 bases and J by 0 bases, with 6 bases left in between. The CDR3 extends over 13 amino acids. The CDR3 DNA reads TGCGCCAGCAGCCATGCCCCCTCCTACGAGCAGTACTTC. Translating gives CASSHAPSYEQYF.

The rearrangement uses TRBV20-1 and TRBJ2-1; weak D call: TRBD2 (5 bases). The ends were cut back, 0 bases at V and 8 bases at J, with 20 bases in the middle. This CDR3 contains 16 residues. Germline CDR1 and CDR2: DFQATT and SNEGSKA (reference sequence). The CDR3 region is CSARDPLARGYDEQFF. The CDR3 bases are TGCAGTGCTAGAGACCCCTTGGCCAGAGGGTATGATGAGCAGTTCTTC.

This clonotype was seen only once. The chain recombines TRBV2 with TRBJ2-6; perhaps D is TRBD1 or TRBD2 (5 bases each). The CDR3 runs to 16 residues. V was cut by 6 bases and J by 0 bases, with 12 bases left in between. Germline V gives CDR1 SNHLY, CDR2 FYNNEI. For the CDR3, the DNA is TGTGCCAGCAGGGTATCGGGGCGCTCTGGGGCCAACGTCCTGACTTTC. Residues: CASRVSGRSGANVLTF.

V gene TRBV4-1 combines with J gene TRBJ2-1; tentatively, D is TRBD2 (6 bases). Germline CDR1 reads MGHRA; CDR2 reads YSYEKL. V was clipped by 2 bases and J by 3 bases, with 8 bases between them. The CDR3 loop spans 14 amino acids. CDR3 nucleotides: TGCGCCAGCAGCCAAACTAGCATCTACAATGAGCAGTTCTTC. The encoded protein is CASSQTSIYNEQFF.

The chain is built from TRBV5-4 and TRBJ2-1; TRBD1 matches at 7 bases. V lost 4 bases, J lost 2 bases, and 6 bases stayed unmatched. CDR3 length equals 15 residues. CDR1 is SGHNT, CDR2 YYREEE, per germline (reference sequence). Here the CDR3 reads CASSLGQATYNEQFF. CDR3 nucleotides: TGTGCCAGCAGCCTCGGACAGGCCACCTACAATGAGCAGTTCTTC.

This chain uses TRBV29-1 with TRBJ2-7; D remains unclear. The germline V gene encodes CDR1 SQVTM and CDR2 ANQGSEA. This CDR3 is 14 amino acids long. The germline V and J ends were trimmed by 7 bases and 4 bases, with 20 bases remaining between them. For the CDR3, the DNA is TGCAGCGCCGCCCTGCCCGAACGCCCGTACGAGCAGTACTTC. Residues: CSAALPERPYEQYF.

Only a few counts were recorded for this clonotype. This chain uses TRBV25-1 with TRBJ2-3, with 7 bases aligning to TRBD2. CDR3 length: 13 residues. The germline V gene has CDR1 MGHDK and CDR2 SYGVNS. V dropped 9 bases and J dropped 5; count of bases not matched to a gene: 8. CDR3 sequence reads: CASSWRERDTQYF. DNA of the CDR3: TGTGCCAGTAGTTGGCGGGAGCGAGATACGCAGTATTTT.

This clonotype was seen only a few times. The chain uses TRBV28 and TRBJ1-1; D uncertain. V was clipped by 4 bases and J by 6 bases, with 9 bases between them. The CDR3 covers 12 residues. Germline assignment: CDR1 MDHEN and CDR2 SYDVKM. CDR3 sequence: CASSSRRAEAFF. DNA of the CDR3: TGTGCCAGCAGTTCCAGGCGCGCTGAAGCTTTCTTT.

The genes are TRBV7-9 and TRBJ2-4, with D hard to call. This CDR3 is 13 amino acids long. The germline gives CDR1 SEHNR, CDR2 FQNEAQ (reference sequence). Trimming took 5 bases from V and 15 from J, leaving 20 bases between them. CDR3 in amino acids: CASSPVRRLGLYF. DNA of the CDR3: TGTGCCAGCAGCCCCGTCCGGCGCTTAGGGCTGTACTTC.

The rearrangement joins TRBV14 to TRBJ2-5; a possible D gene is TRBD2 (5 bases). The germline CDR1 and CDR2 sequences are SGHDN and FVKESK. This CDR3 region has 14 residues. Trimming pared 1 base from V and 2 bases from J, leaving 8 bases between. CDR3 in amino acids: CASSQGWEQETQYF. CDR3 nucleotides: TGTGCCAGCAGCCAAGGGTGGGAGCAAGAGACCCAGTACTTC.

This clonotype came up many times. CDR3 sequence: CSVESGSSYEQYF. CDR3 nucleotide sequence: TGCAGCGTTGAATCCGGGAGCTCCTACGAGCAGTACTTC. The V call is TRBV29-1, the J call TRBJ2-7; maybe TRBD2 (6 bases). Germline values: CDR1 SQVTM, CDR2 ANQGSEA. This CDR3 region has 13 residues. V was pared by 2 bases and J by 0 bases, with 8 bases between.

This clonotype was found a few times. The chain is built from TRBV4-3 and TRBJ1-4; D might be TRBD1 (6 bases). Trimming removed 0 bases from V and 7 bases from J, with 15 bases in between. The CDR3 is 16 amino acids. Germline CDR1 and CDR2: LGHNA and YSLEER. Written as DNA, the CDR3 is TGCGCCAGCAGCCAAGACTTACAGGGAAGGATTGAAAAACTGTTTTTT. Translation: CASSQDLQGRIEKLFF.

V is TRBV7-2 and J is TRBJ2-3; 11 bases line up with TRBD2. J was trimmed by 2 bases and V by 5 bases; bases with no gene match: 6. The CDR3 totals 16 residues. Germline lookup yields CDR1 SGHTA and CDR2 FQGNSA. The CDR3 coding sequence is TGTGCCAGCAGCGCTAGGACTAGCGGGCTCACAGATACGCAGTATTTT. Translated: CASSARTSGLTDTQYF.

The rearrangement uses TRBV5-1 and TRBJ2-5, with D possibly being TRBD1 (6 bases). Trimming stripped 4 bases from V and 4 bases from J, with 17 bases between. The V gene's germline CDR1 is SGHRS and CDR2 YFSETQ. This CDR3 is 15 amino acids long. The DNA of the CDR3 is TGCGCCAGCAGCCGGACGCAGGGGCGAGGAGAGACCCAGTACTTC. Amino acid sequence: CASSRTQGRGETQYF.

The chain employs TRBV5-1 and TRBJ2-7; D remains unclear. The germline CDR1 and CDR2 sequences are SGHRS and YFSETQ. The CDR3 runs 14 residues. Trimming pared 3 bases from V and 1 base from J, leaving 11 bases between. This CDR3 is CASSSWPESYEQYF. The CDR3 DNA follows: TGCGCCAGCAGCTCGTGGCCAGAGTCCTACGAGCAGTACTTC.

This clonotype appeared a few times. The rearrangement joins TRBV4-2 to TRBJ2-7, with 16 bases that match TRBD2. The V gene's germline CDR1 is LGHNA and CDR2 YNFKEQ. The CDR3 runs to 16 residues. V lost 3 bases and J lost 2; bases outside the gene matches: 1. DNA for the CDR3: TGTGCCAGCAGCCAGGGGACTAGCGGGGGGGCCTACGAGCAGTACTTC. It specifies CASSQGTSGGAYEQYF.

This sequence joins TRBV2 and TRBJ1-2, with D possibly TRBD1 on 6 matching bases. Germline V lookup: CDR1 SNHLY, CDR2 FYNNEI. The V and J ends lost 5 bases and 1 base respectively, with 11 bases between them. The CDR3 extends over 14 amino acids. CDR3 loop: CASSSDSLNYGYTF. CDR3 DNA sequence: TGTGCCAGCAGTTCGGACAGTCTTAACTATGGCTACACCTTC.